Given below is one T cell receptor beta chain in context. Per the original data handling: By means of reference gene primer amplification, nucleated cell counts were estimated. Measured with immunoSEQ multiplex PCR; TCRdb has only the in-frame clones, and not every one. The V and J calls and the clone size are those of that table, but D and trimming were determined from the DNA. The sample shows 200,000 to 250,000 clones, 80% to 90% of them seen only once. This CDR3 contains 13 residues. The V and J ends lost 8 bases and 4 bases, in that order; junction bases with no gene match: 5. This sample is drawn from a study of blood T cell repertoires in COVID-19. Study summary: Sources were T cells, B-cell-depleted T cells, or PBMCs; the material itself was cDNA or gDNA.

Material for sequencing was peripheral blood. This TCR was sampled from a man aged 40-55 years with acute or convalescent COVID-19. The V gene is TRBV12-3 or TRBV12-4, the J gene TRBJ1-1; 9 nucleotides align to TRBD1. In DNA form, the CDR3 reads TGTGCCAGCCGAGGACAGGGGTCCACTGAAGCTTTCTTT. Translated, it gives CASRGQGSTEAFF.